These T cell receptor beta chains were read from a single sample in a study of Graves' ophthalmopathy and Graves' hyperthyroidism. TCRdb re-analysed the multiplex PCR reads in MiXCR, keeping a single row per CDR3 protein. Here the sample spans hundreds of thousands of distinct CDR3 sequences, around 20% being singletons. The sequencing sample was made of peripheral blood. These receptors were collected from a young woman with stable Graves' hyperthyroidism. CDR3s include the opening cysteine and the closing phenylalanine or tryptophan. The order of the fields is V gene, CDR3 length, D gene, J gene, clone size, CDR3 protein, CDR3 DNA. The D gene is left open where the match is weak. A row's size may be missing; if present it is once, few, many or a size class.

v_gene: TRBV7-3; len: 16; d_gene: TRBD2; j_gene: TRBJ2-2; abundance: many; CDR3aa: CASSLGLAGISGELFF; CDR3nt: TGTGCCAGCAGCTTAGGACTAGCGGGAATCTCCGGGGAGCTGTTTTTT
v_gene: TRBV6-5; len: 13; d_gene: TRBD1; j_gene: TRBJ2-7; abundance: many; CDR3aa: CAILRDSSYEQYF; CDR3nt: TGTGCCATCCTCCGGGACAGCTCCTACGAGCAGTACTTC
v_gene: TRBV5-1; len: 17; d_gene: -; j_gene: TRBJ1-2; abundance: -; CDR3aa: CASSPRGPRWSNYGYTF; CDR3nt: TGCGCCAGCAGCCCGAGGGGACCGCGGTGGTCTAACTATGGCTACACCTTC
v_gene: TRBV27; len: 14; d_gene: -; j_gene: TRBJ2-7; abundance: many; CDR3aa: CASSLSEGGYEQYF; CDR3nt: TGTGCCAGCAGTTTATCGGAGGGGGGATACGAGCAGTACTTC
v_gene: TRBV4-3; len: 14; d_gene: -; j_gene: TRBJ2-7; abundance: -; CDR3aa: CASSLGLGRYDQYF; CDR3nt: TGCGCCAGCAGCCTAGGACTGGGACGCTACGATCAGTACTTC
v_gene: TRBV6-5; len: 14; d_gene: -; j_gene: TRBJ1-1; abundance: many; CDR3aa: CASSYHNRAAEAFF; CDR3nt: TGTGCCAGCAGTTACCATAACAGGGCGGCTGAAGCTTTCTTT
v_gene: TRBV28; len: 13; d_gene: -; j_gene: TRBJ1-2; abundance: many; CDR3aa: CASRGGREDGYTF; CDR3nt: TGTGCCAGCAGGGGTGGGAGGGAGGATGGCTACACCTTC
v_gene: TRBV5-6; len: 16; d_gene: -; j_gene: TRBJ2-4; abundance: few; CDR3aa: CASSFWGEGAKNIQYF; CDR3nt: TGTGCCAGCAGCTTCTGGGGAGAAGGGGCCAAAAACATTCAGTACTTC
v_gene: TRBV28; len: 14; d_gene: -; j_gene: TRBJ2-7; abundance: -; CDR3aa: CASRGPGVVHEQYF; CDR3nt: TGTGCCAGCAGGGGACCAGGGGTTGTCCACGAGCAGTACTTC
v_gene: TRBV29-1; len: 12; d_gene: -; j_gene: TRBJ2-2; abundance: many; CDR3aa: CSVFQNTGELFF; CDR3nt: TGCAGCGTTTTCCAGAACACCGGGGAGCTGTTTTTT
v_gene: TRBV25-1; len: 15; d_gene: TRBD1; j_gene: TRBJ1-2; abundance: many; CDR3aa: CASSESDRGHYGYTF; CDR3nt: TGTGCCAGCAGTGAATCGGACAGGGGGCACTATGGCTACACCTTC
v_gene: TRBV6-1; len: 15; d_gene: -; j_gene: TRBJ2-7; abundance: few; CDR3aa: CASSEVAGDSYEQYF; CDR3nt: TGTGCCAGCAGTGAAGTGGCAGGGGACTCCTACGAGCAGTACTTC
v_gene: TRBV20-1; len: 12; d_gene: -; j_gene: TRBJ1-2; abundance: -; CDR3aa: CSARAQGKGYTF; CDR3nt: TGCAGTGCTAGAGCCCAGGGGAAGGGCTACACCTTC
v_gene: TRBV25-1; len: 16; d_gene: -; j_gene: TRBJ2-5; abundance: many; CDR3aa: CASSTRTDSAVETQYF; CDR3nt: TGTGCCAGCAGTACCAGGACAGATTCCGCGGTAGAGACCCAGTACTTC